This T cell receptor beta chain was sequenced during a study of sequential checkpoint blockade in melanoma. Sample treatment: randomized to nivolumab then ipilimumab (arm A) or the reverse (arm B). Sorted cells were live CD3+CD8+, lacking CD19 and CD56, from PBMCs. V lost 9 bases to trimming and J lost 6 bases, with 15 bases between them. CDR3 length equals 12 residues. The germline CDR1 and CDR2 sequences are SGHAT and FQNNGV. Here immunoSEQ multiplex PCR was the method, and the copy in TCRdb shows in-frame clones only, minus some. The sample shows approximately 14,000 clones, approximately 78% of them seen only once.

The sequencing used CD8+ T cells sorted from blood (inferred from file names), collected from a patient given nivolumab and ipilimumab in sequence. This TCR derives from a human donor with melanoma. The chain employs TRBV11-2 and TRBJ2-7, with D possibly matching TRBD1 (5 bases). The CDR3 DNA reads as TGTGCCAGTCAATCCCAGGGCAGCGAGCAGTACTTC. Amino acid sequence: CASQSQGSEQYF.